The 24 T cell receptor beta chains below come from one sample, sequenced in a study of blood T cell repertoires in COVID-19. Some clones are missing from TCRdb's copy, which holds only in-frame ones; the method was immunoSEQ multiplex PCR. The data show over 250,000 clones, about 80% seen once. The sequencing sample was made of PBMCs or T cells enriched from blood (not recorded which). The receptor set was obtained from a man aged 30 to 39 with acute COVID-19.

The V and J genes are TRBV6-4 and TRBJ2-3, with TRBD2 matching 12 bases. CDR1 is MRHNA and CDR2 is SNTAGT in the germline V gene. The CDR3 loop spans 15 amino acids. The junction had 5 bases not matched to a gene; V was cut back by 6 bases and J by 4 bases. The CDR3 region is CASSLLAGGPDTQYF. The CDR3 bases are TGTGCCAGCAGCCTACTAGCGGGAGGCCCAGATACGCAGTATTTT.

The rearrangement links TRBV6-1 to TRBJ2-4; D gene unclear. Per germline, CDR1 MNHNS and CDR2 SASEGT. The CDR3 has 14 amino acids. Trimming took off 0 bases at V and 7 bases at J, with 10 bases between the two ends. This CDR3 reads CASSEALHGNIQYF. CDR3 nucleotide sequence: TGTGCCAGCAGTGAAGCGCTTCACGGGAACATTCAGTACTTC.

This chain links TRBV5-4 with TRBJ1-2; 9 nucleotides match TRBD1. The CDR3 runs 14 residues. Germline trimming cut 4 bases from V and 8 bases from J; bases unmatched to any gene: 9. Germline assignment: CDR1 SGHNT and CDR2 YYREEE (reference sequence). This CDR3 reads CASSRGQGIYGYTF. The CDR3, as DNA: TGTGCCAGCAGCAGGGGACAGGGAATCTACGGCTACACCTTC.

CDR3 sequence reads: CASSQDRGPQETQYF. CDR3 in DNA: TGCGCCAGCAGCCAAGATCGCGGGCCGCAAGAGACCCAGTACTTC. V and J are TRBV4-3 and TRBJ2-5; weak D call: TRBD2 (5 bases). The CDR3 totals 15 residues. V was shortened by 0 bases and J by 2 bases, with 10 bases between the two germline ends. Germline V gene lookup returns CDR1 LGHNA and CDR2 YSLEER.

The J gene is TRBJ1-1, the V gene TRBV11-3; weak D call: TRBD1 (5 bases). The CDR3 length is 13 residues. The germline gives CDR1 SGHNT, CDR2 YENEEA. V gave up 3 bases and J gave up 5 bases, with 10 bases separating them. This chain's CDR3 is CASSFQGWTEAFF. CDR3 nucleotides: TGTGCCAGCAGCTTCCAGGGTTGGACTGAAGCTTTCTTT. The full variable domain, rest sourced from reference TRBV11-3 and TRBJ1-1, is EAGVVQSPRYKIIEKKQPVAFWCNPISGHNTLYWYLQNLGQGPELLIRYENEEAVDDSQLPKDRFSAERLKGVDSTLKIQPAELGDSAVYLCASSFQGWTEAFFGQGTRLTVV.

The V gene is TRBV29-1, the J gene TRBJ1-2; 7 nucleotides line up with TRBD1. Germline V gene data show CDR1 as SQVTM and CDR2 as ANQGSEA. Trimming at V came to 3 bases and at J to 5 bases, leaving 6 bases not matched to a gene. The CDR3 is 13 amino acids. The CDR3, as DNA: TGCAGCGTTGACCTCCAGGGGGGATATGGCTACACCTTC. This translates into CSVDLQGGYGYTF.

The V call is TRBV18, the J call TRBJ2-5, with 7 bases aligning to TRBD2. CDR3 length: 11 residues. V shed 6 bases, J shed 5 bases, and the junction held 0 bases outside the gene matches. Germline lookup yields CDR1 KGHSH and CDR2 LQKENI. CDR3 coding DNA: TGTGCCAGCTCCGGGGGGGAGACCCAGTACTTC. Protein: CASSGGETQYF.

The chain uses TRBV27 and TRBJ1-2, with 8 bases that match TRBD1. The germline V gene encodes CDR1 MNHEY and CDR2 SMNVEV (reference sequence). V gave up 5 bases and J gave up 4 bases; unmatched junction bases: 12. The CDR3 extends over 16 amino acids. CDR3 nucleotide sequence: TGTGCCAGCAGTCCCTCGGCCCTCAGGGGGCCCTATGGCTACACCTTC. Residues: CASSPSALRGPYGYTF.

V is TRBV11-3 and J is TRBJ1-6; TRBD1 is a possible D gene (6 bases). This CDR3 spans 13 amino acids. Germline V lookup: CDR1 SGHNT, CDR2 YENEEA. Trimming removed 5 bases from V and 8 bases from J, with 10 bases in between. DNA of the CDR3: TGTGCCAGCAGCGCAGGGGTCGATTCACCCCTCCACTTT. It encodes CASSAGVDSPLHF.

In this sample, this clone turned up a few times. This chain links TRBV29-1 with TRBJ1-3; no clear D gene. Trimming shortened V by 5 bases and J by 4 bases, and 6 bases separated the two germline ends. Per the germline V gene, CDR1 is SQVTM and CDR2 is ANQGSEA. The CDR3 has 11 residues. CDR3 in amino acids: CSVNLGNTIYF. The DNA for the CDR3 is TGCAGCGTTAACTTAGGAAACACCATATATTTT. The entire variable domain, with the rest obtained from reference TRBV29-1 and TRBJ1-3, is as follows: SAVISQKPSRDICQRGTSLTIQCQVDSQVTMMFWYRQQPGQSLTLIATANQGSEATYESGFVIDKFPISRPNLTFSTLTVSNMSPEDSSIYLCSVNLGNTIYFGEGSWLTVV.

J is TRBJ1-1 and V is TRBV29-1; 7 nucleotides agree with TRBD1. The V gene's germline CDR1 is SQVTM and CDR2 ANQGSEA. With 6 bases clipped from V and 5 bases from J, the junction kept 6 bases outside the gene matches. The CDR3 totals 12 residues. The CDR3 DNA reads as TGCAGCGTGACAGGGACGGGTACTGAAGCTTTCTTT. Translation gives CSVTGTGTEAFF.

The chain recombines TRBV12-2 with TRBJ2-3; the table's D call, TRBD2, was not checked against the DNA. TRBV12-2 is labeled a pseudogene. This CDR3 spans 18 amino acids. CDR3 bases: TGTGCAAGTCGCTTCGCGCACCGACTAGCGGGGTTCTACGATACGCAGTATTTT. Translated: CASRFAHRLAGFYDTQYF.

The chain has TRBV30 and TRBJ2-3; the D gene is possibly TRBD2 (6 bases). Trimming took 4 bases from V and 4 from J, leaving 15 bases between them. This CDR3 is 14 amino acids long. Germline V lookup: CDR1 GTSNPN, CDR2 SVGIG (reference sequence). The DNA of the CDR3 is TGTGCCTGGACCTACCTAGCGTACCCAGATACGCAGTATTTT. Translated: CAWTYLAYPDTQYF. The whole variable domain, filled in from reference TRBV30 and TRBJ2-3, reads SQTIHQWPATLVQPVGSPLSLECTVEGTSNPNLYWYRQAAGRGLQLLFYSVGIGQISSEVPQNLSASRPQDRQFILSSKKLLLSDSGFYLCAWTYLAYPDTQYFGPGTRLTVL.

This clone occurred many times. The J gene is TRBJ2-6, the V gene TRBV4-2; 10 bases match TRBD2. Germline V lookup: CDR1 LGHNA, CDR2 YNFKEQ. The CDR3 loop spans 15 amino acids. Trimming took 10 bases from V and 3 from J; bases not matched to a gene: 6. CDR3 sequence: CAISSSGSGANVLTF. CDR3 bases: TGTGCCATATCCTCTAGCGGGAGTGGGGCCAACGTCCTGACTTTC.

The genes are TRBV4-3 and TRBJ2-1; 11 nucleotides agree with TRBD2. Unmatched junction bases numbered 12, after V lost 8 bases and J lost 9 bases. CDR1 and CDR2 from the germline V gene are LGHNA and YSLEER. This CDR3 region has 15 residues. The CDR3 DNA reads TGCGCCAGCGGGACCCTAGCGGGAGGTGGGGGTGAGCAGTTCTTC. It encodes CASGTLAGGGGEQFF.

J is TRBJ2-3 and V is TRBV11-3; TRBD2 aligns across 7 bases. Germline trimming cut 0 bases from V and 8 bases from J; bases unmatched to any gene: 2. The CDR3 extends over 13 amino acids. Germline values: CDR1 SGHNT, CDR2 YENEEA. As DNA, the CDR3 is TGTGCCAGCAGCTTAGATGGGGGGGGTACGCAGTATTTT. Encoded protein: CASSLDGGGTQYF. Full variable domain (rest looked up from reference TRBV11-3 and TRBJ2-3): EAGVVQSPRYKIIEKKQPVAFWCNPISGHNTLYWYLQNLGQGPELLIRYENEEAVDDSQLPKDRFSAERLKGVDSTLKIQPAELGDSAVYLCASSLDGGGTQYFGPGTRLTVL.

V gene TRBV5-1 combines with J gene TRBJ1-1, with no clear D. This CDR3 contains 16 residues. CDR1 and CDR2 (germline): SGHRS, YFSETQ. Trimming cost V 5 bases and J 1 base, with 18 bases left between them. This CDR3 reads CASSPLGLTGNTEAFF. For the CDR3, the DNA is TGCGCCAGCAGTCCCTTAGGCTTGACGGGGAACACTGAAGCTTTCTTT.

V gene TRBV7-9 combines with J gene TRBJ2-6; weak D call: TRBD1 (5 bases). CDR1 SEHNR and CDR2 FQNEAQ come from the germline V gene (reference sequence). Trimming removed 1 base from V and 2 bases from J, with 12 bases in between. The CDR3 runs to 17 residues. The CDR3 DNA follows: TGTGCCAGCAGCTTAGGCATCCAGGGAACTGGGGCCAACGTCCTGACTTTC. This gives the protein CASSLGIQGTGANVLTF.

The chain carries TRBV5-1 and TRBJ1-4; D call uncertain. V was clipped by 4 bases and J by 3 bases, with 13 bases between them. The CDR3 has 15 amino acids. Germline loops: CDR1 SGHRS, CDR2 YFSETQ. The DNA of the CDR3 is TGCGCCAGCAGCACCCGACCGGGAGCTAATGAAAAACTGTTTTTT. It is translated as CASSTRPGANEKLFF.

The gene calls are TRBV21-1 and TRBJ2-1; the table's D call, TRBD2, has no DNA check behind it. TRBV21-1 is recorded as a pseudogene. The CDR3 runs 16 residues. CDR3 bases: TGTGCCAGCAGCACGGATCATAGCAAGGCCTTAAATGAGCAGTTCTTC. It specifies CASSTDHSKALNEQFF.

This clone came up once. The chain is built from TRBV7-2 and TRBJ1-1, with no clear D. Germline CDR1 SGHTA, CDR2 FQGNSA. Trimming shortened V by 5 bases and J by 10 bases, and 14 bases separated the two germline ends. The CDR3 is made up of 12 amino acids. The CDR3 DNA sequence: TGTGCCAGCAGCCTCCGTTTGGGAGGAGCTTTCTTT. It translates to CASSLRLGGAFF. Looking up the rest from reference TRBV7-2 and TRBJ1-1 gives the full variable domain: GAGVSQSPSNKVTEKGKDVELRCDPISGHTALYWYRQSLGQGLEFLIYFQGNSAPDKSGLPSDRFSAERTGGSVSTLTIQRTQQEDSAVYLCASSLRLGGAFFGQGTRLTVV.

The chain combines TRBV20-1 with TRBJ2-1; D unclear. Germline V gene data show CDR1 as DFQATT and CDR2 as SNEGSKA (reference sequence). Trimming removed 0 bases at V and 8 bases at J, with 5 bases between. The CDR3 length is 11 residues. This CDR3 is CSARDLYEQFF. Written as DNA, the CDR3 is TGCAGTGCTAGAGATCTGTATGAGCAGTTCTTC.

Regarding this clone: The junction differs from germline at one of its ends, possibly a read error. The gene calls are TRBV5-1 and TRBJ2-1, with D maybe TRBD1 (6 bases). CDR1 and CDR2 (germline): SGHRS, YFSETQ. The CDR3 extends over 14 amino acids. The CDR3 nucleotides read TGTGCCAGCAGCTGGACCACAGGGCCCAATGAGCAGTTCTTC. The encoded protein is CASSWTTGPNEQFF. The variable domain in full, completed from reference TRBV5-1 and TRBJ2-1, reads KAGVTQTPRYLIKTRGQQVTLSCSPISGHRSVSWYQQTPGQGLQFLFEYFSETQRNKGNFPGRFSGRQFSNSRSEMNVSTLELGDSALYLCASSWTTGPNEQFFGPGTRLTVL.

This clone was observed a single time. The CDR3 sequence is CAIRSGSGELFF. The CDR3 nucleotides are TGTGCCATCCGGTCGGGTTCCGGGGAGCTGTTTTTT. V is TRBV6-5 and J is TRBJ2-2, with D uncertain. Germline CDR1 reads MNHEY; CDR2 reads SVGAGI. This CDR3 comprises 12 residues. V shed 10 bases and J shed 6 bases, with 12 bases lying between them.